This TCR beta chain was captured in a study of cytomegalovirus exposure and HLA in healthy donors. Use of 60 Vbeta and 13 Jbeta primers characterized the PCR. Profiled with immunoSEQ multiplex PCR; TCRdb holds only in-frame clones, not every one. The data contain 100,000 to 120,000 clones, 76% of them singletons. V trimming: 3 bases; J trimming: 5 bases; junction bases outside the gene matches: 11. Germline V gene lookup returns CDR1 SEHNR and CDR2 FQNEAQ (reference sequence). The CDR3 is 16 amino acids. The receptor comes from a man aged 25-45 years in good health and CMV-seropositive. The sequencing input was PBMCs. This chain joins TRBV7-9 and TRBJ2-7; 9 bases map to TRBD1. The CDR3 nucleotides read TGTGCCAGCAGCTTTGGCCACGGGACAGGGAGGCACGAGCAGTACTTC. Amino acids: CASSFGHGTGRHEQYF.